This T cell receptor (beta chain) was captured by sequencing in a study of blood T cell repertoires in COVID-19. Looking at the study overall: COVID-19 samples from acute and convalescent phases originated in the United States, Italy and Spain.

Original processing methods: Amplified reference gene primers provided the basis for estimating nucleated cell counts. The data were produced by immunoSEQ multiplex PCR, yet TCRdb's version contains in-frame clones alone and is incomplete. V and J calls and clone size follow that table, whereas D and trimming were derived from the DNA. This table holds about 130,000 clones, approximately 80% found once. V was clipped by 0 bases and J by 6 bases; unmatched bases: 5. Germline CDR1 LGHNA, CDR2 YNFKEQ. The CDR3 contains 16 residues. The receptor was isolated from a woman older than 75 with acute or convalescent COVID-19. The chain carries TRBV4-2 and TRBJ2-1; 10 bases agree with TRBD2. The sequenced sample consisted of peripheral blood. The CDR3 nucleotides read TGTGCCAGCAGCCAAGATCCCCAGCGGGGGGGCAATGAGCAGTTCTTC. This translates into CASSQDPQRGGNEQFF.